A single sample gave rise to the 9 T cell receptor beta chains below, sequenced in a study of Ad26.COV2.S vaccination and SARS-CoV-2 variants. The treatment was: some 20 received Ad26.COV2.S at low or high dose, single or two shots; roughly five received placebo; per-sample allocation not given. Day 63 after the first injection of vaccine or placebo was the sampling time. The data were produced by immunoSEQ multiplex PCR, yet TCRdb's version contains in-frame clones alone and is incomplete. The sample includes 450,000 to 550,000 clones, about nine tenths of them seen just once. Sample: peripheral blood, taken in a trial of Ad26.COV2.S vaccine versus placebo. The receptors were sampled from a person between 18 and 65 years old who received the Ad26.COV2.S COVID-19 vaccine or a placebo.

The chain has TRBV27 and TRBJ1-6; TRBD1 aligns across 7 bases. J lost 10 bases, V lost 7 bases, and 7 bases had no gene match. Germline CDR1 and CDR2: MNHEY and SMNVEV (reference sequence). CDR3 size: 13 residues. The CDR3 DNA reads TGTGCCAGCAAACAGGGGAGTGAATCACCCCTCCACTTT. It yields the protein CASKQGSESPLHF.

CDR3 sequence reads: CASSQELADPTGELFF. CDR3 in DNA: TGTGCCAGCAGCCAAGAGCTAGCGGACCCCACCGGGGAGCTGTTTTTT. The rearrangement joins TRBV4-2 to TRBJ2-2, with 7 bases lining up with TRBD2. J was trimmed by 4 bases and V by 0 bases; bases with no gene match: 5. CDR1 and CDR2 from the germline V gene are LGHNA and YNFKEQ. The CDR3 consists of 16 residues.

The genes are TRBV4-1 and TRBJ2-3, with D tentatively TRBD1 (6 bases). The CDR3 has 15 amino acids. Germline values: CDR1 MGHRA, CDR2 YSYEKL. V was trimmed by 3 bases and J by 0 bases, leaving 10 bases between them. Written as DNA, the CDR3 is TGCGCCAGCAGCCACGGGGACACTAGCACAGATACGCAGTATTTT. Translation: CASSHGDTSTDTQYF.

The V gene is TRBV7-9, the J gene TRBJ2-1; the D gene could be TRBD1 or TRBD2 (5 bases each). The CDR3 covers 16 residues. V gave up 1 base and J gave up 0 bases, with 10 bases separating them. Looked up from germline, CDR1 is SEHNR and CDR2 is FQNEAQ (reference sequence). This CDR3 is CASSLGDGSSYNEQFF. CDR3 sequence (DNA): TGTGCCAGCAGCTTAGGGGACGGTAGCTCCTACAATGAGCAGTTCTTC.

The genes are TRBV19 and TRBJ2-7; 7 bases agree with TRBD2. J was trimmed by 0 bases and V by 3 bases; bases with no gene match: 8. In germline, CDR1 is LNHDA, CDR2 SQIVND (reference sequence). The CDR3 sequence is 16 residues long. Here the CDR3 reads CASSIHVGGSSYEQYF. The CDR3 coding sequence is TGTGCCAGTAGTATCCATGTCGGGGGGTCCTCCTACGAGCAGTACTTC.

V usage is TRBV2 and J usage is TRBJ1-2; no definite D call. Trimming stripped 3 bases from V and 0 bases from J, with 8 bases between. The germline V gene has CDR1 SNHLY and CDR2 FYNNEI. The CDR3 contains 14 residues. Written as DNA, the CDR3 is TGTGCCAGCAGTGATAGTGGGCCTAACTATGGCTACACCTTC. Encoded protein: CASSDSGPNYGYTF. Full variable domain (outside the CDR3, taken from reference TRBV2 and TRBJ1-2): EPEVTQTPSHQVTQMGQEVILRCVPISNHLYFYWYRQILGQKVEFLVSFYNNEISEKSEIFDDQFSVERPDGSNFTLKIRSTKLEDSAMYFCASSDSGPNYGYTFGSGTRLTVV.

Here the CDR3 reads CASSLNPSGSTNEKLFF. The CDR3 nucleotides read TGTGCCAGCAGCCTAAACCCTTCGGGGTCGACTAATGAAAAACTGTTTTTT. The chain couples TRBV3-1 (or the pseudogene TRBV3-2) to TRBJ1-4; unclear D gene. V gave up 4 bases and J gave up 2 bases, with 17 bases separating them. There are 17 residues in the CDR3. CDR1 is LGHDT and CDR2 is YNNKEL in the germline V gene (reference sequence).

V gene TRBV27 combines with J gene TRBJ1-2; 10 nucleotides align to TRBD1. This CDR3 contains 14 residues. Germline-derived CDR1 and CDR2 are MNHEY and SMNVEV (reference sequence). V gave up 2 bases and J gave up 4 bases; unmatched junction bases: 1. CDR3 loop: CASSLRDRGYGYTF. CDR3 bases: TGTGCCAGCAGTTTACGGGACAGGGGCTATGGCTACACCTTC.

The chain couples TRBV11-2 to TRBJ2-6, with D tentatively TRBD1 (6 bases). This CDR3 has 18 residues. Germline CDR1 is SGHAT and CDR2 is FQNNGV. V was pared by 5 bases and J by 4 bases, with 21 bases between. CDR3 in amino acids: CASSPQPAQGSGANVLTF. The DNA of the CDR3 is TGTGCCAGCAGCCCCCAACCCGCCCAGGGGTCGGGGGCCAACGTCCTGACTTTC.